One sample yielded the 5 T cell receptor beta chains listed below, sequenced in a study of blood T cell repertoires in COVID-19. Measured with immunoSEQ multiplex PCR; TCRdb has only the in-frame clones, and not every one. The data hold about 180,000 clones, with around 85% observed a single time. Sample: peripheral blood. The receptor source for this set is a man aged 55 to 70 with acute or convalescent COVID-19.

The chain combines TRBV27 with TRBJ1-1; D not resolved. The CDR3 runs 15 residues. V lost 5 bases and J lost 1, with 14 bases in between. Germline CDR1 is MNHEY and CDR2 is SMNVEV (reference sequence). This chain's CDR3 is CASSDIRHRNTEAFF. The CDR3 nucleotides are TGTGCCAGCAGTGACATCCGACACCGGAACACTGAAGCTTTCTTT.

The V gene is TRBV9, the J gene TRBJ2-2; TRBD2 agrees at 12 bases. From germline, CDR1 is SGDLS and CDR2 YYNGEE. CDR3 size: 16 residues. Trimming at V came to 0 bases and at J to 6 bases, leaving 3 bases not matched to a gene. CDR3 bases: TGTGCCAGCAGCGTAGGACTAGCGGGAGCCTCCGGGGAGCTGTTTTTT. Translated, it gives CASSVGLAGASGELFF.

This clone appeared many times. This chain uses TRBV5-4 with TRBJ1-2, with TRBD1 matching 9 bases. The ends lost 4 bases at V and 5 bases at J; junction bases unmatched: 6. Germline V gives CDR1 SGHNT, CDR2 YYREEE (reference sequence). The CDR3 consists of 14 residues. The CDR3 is CASSPTGTGYGYTF. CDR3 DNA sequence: TGTGCCAGCAGCCCGACCGGGACAGGGTATGGCTACACCTTC.

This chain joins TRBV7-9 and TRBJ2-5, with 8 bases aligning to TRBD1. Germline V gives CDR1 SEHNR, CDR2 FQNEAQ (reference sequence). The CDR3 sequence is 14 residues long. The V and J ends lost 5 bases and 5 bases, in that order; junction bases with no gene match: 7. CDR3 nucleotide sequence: TGTGCCAGCAGCGAAGTTACAGGGGGGGAGACCCAGTACTTC. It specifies CASSEVTGGETQYF.

As DNA, the CDR3 is TGCGCCAGCAGCTGGACAGGGTTGGGCGAAAAACTGTTTTTT. It translates to CASSWTGLGEKLFF. The chain combines TRBV5-1 with TRBJ1-4; 8 nucleotides line up with TRBD1. V lost 3 bases to trimming and J lost 8 bases; unmatched junction nucleotides: 6. The CDR3 covers 14 residues. From germline, CDR1 is SGHRS and CDR2 YFSETQ.